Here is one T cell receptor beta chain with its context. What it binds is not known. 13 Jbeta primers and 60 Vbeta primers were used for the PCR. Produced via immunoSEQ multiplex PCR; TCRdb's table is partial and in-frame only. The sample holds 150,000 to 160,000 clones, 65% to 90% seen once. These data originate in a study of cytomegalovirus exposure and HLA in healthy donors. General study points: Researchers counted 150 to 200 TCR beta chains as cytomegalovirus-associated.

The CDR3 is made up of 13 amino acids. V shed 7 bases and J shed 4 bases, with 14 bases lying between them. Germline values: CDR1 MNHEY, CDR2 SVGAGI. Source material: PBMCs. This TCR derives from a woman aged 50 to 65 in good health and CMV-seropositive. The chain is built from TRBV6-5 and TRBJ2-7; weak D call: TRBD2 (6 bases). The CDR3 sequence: CASTRGAGYEQYF. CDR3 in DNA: TGTGCCAGCACTCGGGGCGCGGGGTACGAGCAGTACTTC.